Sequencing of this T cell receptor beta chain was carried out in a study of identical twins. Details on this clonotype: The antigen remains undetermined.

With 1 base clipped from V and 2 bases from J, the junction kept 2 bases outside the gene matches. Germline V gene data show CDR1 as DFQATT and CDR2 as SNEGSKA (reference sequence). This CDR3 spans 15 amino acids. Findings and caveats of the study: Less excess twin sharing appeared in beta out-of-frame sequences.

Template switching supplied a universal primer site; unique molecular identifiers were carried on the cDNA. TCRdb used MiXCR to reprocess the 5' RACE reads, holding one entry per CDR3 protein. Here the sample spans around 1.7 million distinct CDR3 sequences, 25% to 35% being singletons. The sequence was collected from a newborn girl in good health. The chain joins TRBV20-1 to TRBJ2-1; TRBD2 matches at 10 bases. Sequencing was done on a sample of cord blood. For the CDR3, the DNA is TGCAGTGCTAGAGGAGGACTAGCGGCCTACAATGAGCAGTTCTTC. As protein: CSARGGLAAYNEQFF.